The 31 T cell receptor beta chains below come from one sample, sequenced in a study of blood T cell repertoires in COVID-19. Here immunoSEQ multiplex PCR was the method, and the copy in TCRdb shows in-frame clones only, minus some. The profile shows roughly 250,000 clones, roughly 86% of them singletons. Sequenced sample: PBMCs or T cells enriched from blood (not recorded which). The receptors shown here come from a woman aged 50 to 60 who had recovered from COVID-19.

CDR3 DNA: TGTGCCAGCAGCTTGGGACAGGAAGGCAGTGAAGCTTTCTTT. This codes for CASSLGQEGSEAFF. The rearrangement links TRBV5-6 to TRBJ1-1; TRBD1 might be the D (6 bases). Trimming pared 0 bases from V and 7 bases from J, leaving 13 bases between. Germline V CDR1 and CDR2: SGHDT, YYEEEE. The CDR3 sequence is 14 residues long. Filled out from reference TRBV5-6 and TRBJ1-1, the complete variable domain reads DAGVTQSPTHLIKTRGQQVTLRCSPKSGHDTVSWYQQALGQGPQFIFQYYEEEERQRGNFPDRFSGHQFPNYSSELNVNALLLGDSALYLCASSLGQEGSEAFFGQGTRLTVV.

The chain links TRBV9 to TRBJ2-3; 7 bases map to TRBD2. V lost 3 bases and J lost 0; bases outside the gene matches: 4. The CDR3 runs to 15 residues. Germline CDR1 is SGDLS and CDR2 is YYNGEE. The CDR3 is CASSASGTSTDTQYF. The CDR3 region has the DNA TGTGCCAGCAGCGCTAGCGGTACTAGCACAGATACGCAGTATTTT.

The V call is TRBV21-1, the J call TRBJ2-3; no DNA check was done on the table's D call, TRBD2. TRBV21-1 is given as a pseudogene. The CDR3 totals 16 residues. The CDR3 is CASSNPGTQPTDTQYF. CDR3 DNA sequence: TGTGCCAGCAGCAACCCCGGGACTCAACCCACAGATACGCAGTATTTT.

This clone appeared a few times. This rearrangement joins TRBV2 to TRBJ1-5; 11 bases fit TRBD1. The CDR3 is 20 residues long. The germline CDR1 and CDR2 sequences are SNHLY and FYNNEI. V was clipped by 8 bases and J by 1 base; unmatched bases: 19. The CDR3 DNA reads as TGTGCCAGCTCGAGGGAAAAAGGGACAGGGGGGTTGAGGAGCAATCAGCCCCAGCATTTT. It translates to CASSREKGTGGLRSNQPQHF.

V and J are TRBV5-6 and TRBJ1-3, with 7 bases identical to TRBD1. Germline V gene sequence: CDR1 SGHDT, CDR2 YYEEEE. With 4 bases clipped from V and 4 bases from J, the junction kept 5 bases outside the gene matches. The CDR3 loop spans 14 amino acids. The CDR3 reads CASSHDRAGNTIYF. For the CDR3, the DNA is TGTGCCAGCAGCCATGACAGGGCAGGAAACACCATATATTTT.

This chain joins TRBV27 and TRBJ2-7; 7 bases are shared with TRBD2. The germline V gene encodes CDR1 MNHEY and CDR2 SMNVEV (reference sequence). CDR3 size: 15 residues. The V gene end was trimmed by 3 bases and the J gene end by 0 bases; junction bases not matched to a gene: 5. CDR3 nucleotides: TGTGCCAGCAGTTTGGAACCGGGAGGCTCCTACGAGCAGTACTTC. This codes for CASSLEPGGSYEQYF.

The rearrangement links TRBV7-9 to TRBJ1-1; the D gene is possibly TRBD1 (6 bases). The CDR3 contains 15 residues. Germline CDR1 reads SEHNR; CDR2 reads FQNEAQ (reference sequence). V was clipped by 4 bases and J by 1 base, with 13 bases between them. The CDR3 here is CASSSTDRPNTEAFF. The CDR3, as DNA: TGTGCCAGCAGCTCCACGGACAGACCGAACACTGAAGCTTTCTTT.

The chain links TRBV19 to TRBJ1-1, with D perhaps TRBD1 (5 bases). CDR1 is LNHDA, CDR2 SQIVND, per germline (reference sequence). V was pared by 6 bases and J by 1 base, with 15 bases between. The CDR3 is 15 residues long. CDR3 residues: CASREGAGENTEAFF. As DNA, the CDR3 is TGTGCCAGTAGAGAAGGGGCTGGCGAGAACACTGAAGCTTTCTTT.

V is TRBV27 and J is TRBJ2-3, with TRBD1 matching 7 bases. In germline, CDR1 is MNHEY, CDR2 SMNVEV (reference sequence). Germline trimming cut 3 bases from V and 7 bases from J; bases unmatched to any gene: 10. The length of the CDR3 is 15 residues. CDR3: CASSLNRGQSNTQYF. CDR3 nucleotides: TGTGCCAGCAGTTTGAATAGGGGGCAATCGAATACGCAGTATTTT.

The chain has TRBV18 and TRBJ2-5; D not certain. This CDR3 comprises 13 residues. CDR1 KGHSH and CDR2 LQKENI come from the germline V gene. V lost 6 bases to trimming and J lost 3 bases, with 11 bases between them. CDR3 bases: TGTGCCAGCTCCATCGACCGGGAAGAGACCCAGTACTTC. It is translated as CASSIDREETQYF.

This clone has a handful of counts. The chain employs TRBV10-1 and TRBJ2-2; 14 bases are a match to TRBD2. The CDR3 sequence is 21 residues long. The trim removed 0 bases at V and 3 bases at J, leaving 12 bases unmatched. The germline CDR1 and CDR2 sequences are WNHNN and SYGVQD (reference sequence). The CDR3 coding sequence is TGCGCCAGCAGTGAGTCGGGACTAGCGGGAGTACACCAACCTTACACCGGGGAGCTGTTTTTT. Translation: CASSESGLAGVHQPYTGELFF.

This clone was observed a single time. The gene calls are TRBV11-2 and TRBJ1-1; D ambiguous. V gave up 7 bases and J gave up 9 bases, with 3 bases separating them. Germline V gives CDR1 SGHAT, CDR2 FQNNGV. This CDR3 contains 8 residues. Here the CDR3 reads CASTKAFF. Written as DNA, the CDR3 is TGTGCCAGCACCAAAGCTTTCTTT.

This clone was seen a single time. The rearrangement links TRBV7-3 to TRBJ2-1; 7 bases line up with TRBD2. The germline gives CDR1 SGHTA, CDR2 FQGTGA. The trim removed 5 bases at V and 5 bases at J, leaving 6 bases unmatched. The CDR3 totals 14 residues. The CDR3 sequence is CASSSSGLHNEQFF. CDR3 nucleotides: TGTGCCAGCAGCAGTAGCGGGCTGCACAATGAGCAGTTCTTC. The full variable domain, its missing parts supplied by reference TRBV7-3 and TRBJ2-1, is GAGVSQTPSNKVTEKGKYVELRCDPISGHTALYWYRQSLGQGPEFLIYFQGTGAADDSGLPNDRFFAVRPEGSVSTLKIQRTERGDSAVYLCASSSSGLHNEQFFGPGTRLTVL.

The chain employs TRBV9 and TRBJ2-3, with TRBD2 as a possible D gene (6 bases). Between the trimmed V and J ends, which lost 2 bases and 5 bases, there was a span of 12 bases. Germline V CDR1 and CDR2: SGDLS, YYNGEE. The CDR3 totals 14 residues. The CDR3 spells CASSVNSGEDTQYF. In nucleotides, the CDR3 is TGTGCCAGCAGCGTTAATTCGGGAGAAGATACGCAGTATTTT.

This chain links TRBV28 with TRBJ1-1; possible D gene TRBD1, 6 bases. CDR3 size: 15 residues. The germline gives CDR1 MDHEN, CDR2 SYDVKM. V was trimmed by 5 bases and J by 1 base, leaving 14 bases between them. The CDR3 nucleotides are TGTGCCAGCAGTCCGGCACAGGGAAAGAACACTGAAGCTTTCTTT. Encoded protein: CASSPAQGKNTEAFF. The full variable domain, with the rest looked up from reference TRBV28 and TRBJ1-1, is DVKVTQSSRYLVKRTGEKVFLECVQDMDHENMFWYRQDPGLGLRLIYFSYDVKMKEKGDIPEGYSVSREKKERFSLILESASTNQTSMYLCASSPAQGKNTEAFFGQGTRLTVV.

On this clone: One end of the junction does not line up with germline, which may come from a read error. The rearrangement uses TRBV29-1 and TRBJ2-2; 11 nucleotides match TRBD2. The CDR3 extends over 18 amino acids. CDR1 is SQVTM and CDR2 is ANQGSEA in the germline V gene. The CDR3, as DNA: TGCAGCGTTCCTAGCGGGAGGACGCAGACTCGGAGTACCGGAGAGCTGTTTTTT. This gives the protein CSVPSGRTQTRSTGELFF.

This rearrangement joins TRBV10-3 to TRBJ1-6; 9 bases map to TRBD1. The ends lost 6 bases at V and 7 bases at J; junction bases unmatched: 4. The CDR3 loop spans 14 amino acids. Germline CDR1 is ENHRY and CDR2 is SYGVKD. The CDR3 region is CAISLQGANSPLHF. The CDR3 region has the DNA TGTGCCATCAGCCTACAGGGGGCGAATTCACCCCTCCACTTT.

CDR3 residues: CASSRTPYNEQFF. DNA of the CDR3: TGTGCCAGCAGCCGCACACCCTACAATGAGCAGTTCTTC. The genes are TRBV11-1 and TRBJ2-1; D is undetermined. This CDR3 is 13 amino acids long. Trimming cost V 5 bases and J 2 bases, with 7 bases left between them. Germline values: CDR1 SGHAT, CDR2 FQDESV (reference sequence).

The chain recombines TRBV7-9 with TRBJ1-1, with a possible D match to TRBD1 (6 bases). Trimming took off 4 bases at V and 5 bases at J, with 11 bases between the two ends. Per the germline V gene, CDR1 is SEHNR and CDR2 is FQNEAQ (reference sequence). The CDR3 is 13 residues long. CDR3 DNA: TGTGCCAGCAGCTCTTACAGGGATACTGAAGCTTTCTTT. Protein sequence: CASSSYRDTEAFF.

The chain couples TRBV7-9 to TRBJ2-7, with TRBD1 as a possible D gene (6 bases). Per the germline V gene, CDR1 is SEHNR and CDR2 is FQNEAQ (reference sequence). CDR3 length equals 14 residues. Trimming left V 1 base short and J 2 bases short, with 9 bases between. The CDR3 here is CASSLVRGPYEQYF. DNA for the CDR3: TGTGCCAGCAGCTTAGTCAGGGGTCCCTACGAGCAGTACTTC.

The chain employs TRBV19 and TRBJ1-1, with a possible D match to TRBD1 (5 bases). The length of the CDR3 is 16 residues. V was shortened by 3 bases and J by 1 base, with 15 bases between the two germline ends. Germline lookup yields CDR1 LNHDA and CDR2 SQIVND (reference sequence). The CDR3 is CASSMTASRGNTEAFF. The CDR3 coding sequence is TGTGCCAGTAGTATGACAGCTAGTAGGGGGAACACTGAAGCTTTCTTT.

The rearrangement joins TRBV5-6 to TRBJ2-2; D not certain. The CDR3 sequence is 17 residues long. Germline loops: CDR1 SGHDT, CDR2 YYEEEE. Trimming removed 0 bases from V and 0 bases from J, with 12 bases in between. The CDR3 region is CASSLAGVRPNTGELFF. Written as DNA, the CDR3 is TGTGCCAGCAGCTTGGCCGGAGTGCGTCCGAACACCGGGGAGCTGTTTTTT. Full variable domain (remainder filled in from reference TRBV5-6 and TRBJ2-2): DAGVTQSPTHLIKTRGQQVTLRCSPKSGHDTVSWYQQALGQGPQFIFQYYEEEERQRGNFPDRFSGHQFPNYSSELNVNALLLGDSALYLCASSLAGVRPNTGELFFGEGSRLTVL.

The V gene is TRBV3-1 (or the pseudogene TRBV3-2), the J gene TRBJ2-7; tentative D call: TRBD2 (5 bases). Trimming took 0 bases from V and 0 from J, leaving 12 bases between them. Germline-derived CDR1 and CDR2 are LGHDT and YNNKEL (reference sequence). CDR3 length equals 16 residues. The CDR3 nucleotides read TGTGCCAGCAGCCAAGATAACGGGATACGCTCCTACGAGCAGTACTTC. Encoded protein: CASSQDNGIRSYEQYF.

The chain recombines TRBV6-5 with TRBJ2-7; 14 bases are a match to TRBD2. The germline V gene encodes CDR1 MNHEY and CDR2 SVGAGI. This CDR3 has 14 residues. The V segment lost 10 bases and the J segment 11 bases; nucleotides outside the gene matches: 13. CDR3 residues: CATGFPGTSGREYF. The CDR3 DNA reads TGTGCCACTGGATTTCCGGGGACTAGCGGGAGAGAGTACTTC.

This clone was found once. The V call is TRBV6-4, the J call TRBJ1-2; weak D call: TRBD1 (5 bases). The germline V gene encodes CDR1 MRHNA and CDR2 SNTAGT. Trimming took off 2 bases at V and 4 bases at J, with 14 bases between the two ends. The CDR3 loop spans 15 amino acids. CDR3 amino acids: CASSDRQGEGYGYTF. Here the CDR3 DNA reads TGTGCCAGCAGTGACCGGCAGGGCGAAGGCTATGGCTACACCTTC.

The genes are TRBV30 and TRBJ2-3, with D possibly matching TRBD2 (5 bases). The CDR3 runs to 12 residues. The germline V and J ends were trimmed by 0 bases and 6 bases, with 7 bases remaining between them. CDR1 is GTSNPN and CDR2 is SVGIG in the germline V gene (reference sequence). The CDR3 bases are TGTGCCTGGAGTGTAACGGGGGATACGCAGTATTTT. Translation gives CAWSVTGDTQYF.

The chain recombines TRBV28 with TRBJ1-3, with TRBD1 matching 10 bases. With 3 bases clipped from V and 2 bases from J, the junction kept 13 bases outside the gene matches. The CDR3 is made up of 19 amino acids. The V gene's germline CDR1 is MDHEN and CDR2 SYDVKM. CDR3: CASSFFIRRDRGTGNTIYF. As DNA, the CDR3 is TGTGCCAGCAGTTTTTTCATACGTAGGGACAGGGGTACTGGAAACACCATATATTTT.

The chain is built from TRBV5-1 and TRBJ2-2, with D perhaps TRBD1 (6 bases). Germline CDR1 is SGHRS and CDR2 is YFSETQ. V lost 2 bases and J lost 10, with 30 bases in between. This CDR3 comprises 19 residues. The CDR3 region is CASSFAPRGLRGYIEELFF. The CDR3, as DNA: TGCGCCAGCAGCTTTGCCCCTCGCGGACTCAGGGGATATATCGAGGAGCTGTTTTTT.

V usage is TRBV12-3 or TRBV12-4 and J usage is TRBJ1-2, with 7 positions matching TRBD1. Unmatched junction bases numbered 1, after V lost 4 bases and J lost 5 bases. The CDR3 is 12 residues long. The chain's CDR3 is CASSWDRYGYTF. As DNA, the CDR3 is TGTGCCAGCAGTTGGGACAGATATGGCTACACCTTC.

This clone was recorded only once. The J gene is TRBJ2-1, the V gene TRBV27; 9 bases are shared with TRBD2. V shed 3 bases, J shed 7 bases, and the junction held 4 bases outside the gene matches. The germline CDR1 and CDR2 sequences are MNHEY and SMNVEV (reference sequence). The CDR3 spans 14 residues. CDR3 in amino acids: CASSFTSGWNEQFF. The CDR3 DNA reads as TGTGCCAGCAGTTTTACTAGCGGGTGGAATGAGCAGTTCTTC.

The CDR3 bases are TGCGCCAGCAGCTTGGAAGTTGAGGGGGCGCGGCCCGGGGAGCTGTTTTTT. This encodes CASSLEVEGARPGELFF. The chain carries TRBV5-1 and TRBJ2-2; 7 bases align to TRBD1. The germline V gene has CDR1 SGHRS and CDR2 YFSETQ. CDR3 length: 17 residues. The trim removed 0 bases at V and 6 bases at J, leaving 11 bases unmatched.